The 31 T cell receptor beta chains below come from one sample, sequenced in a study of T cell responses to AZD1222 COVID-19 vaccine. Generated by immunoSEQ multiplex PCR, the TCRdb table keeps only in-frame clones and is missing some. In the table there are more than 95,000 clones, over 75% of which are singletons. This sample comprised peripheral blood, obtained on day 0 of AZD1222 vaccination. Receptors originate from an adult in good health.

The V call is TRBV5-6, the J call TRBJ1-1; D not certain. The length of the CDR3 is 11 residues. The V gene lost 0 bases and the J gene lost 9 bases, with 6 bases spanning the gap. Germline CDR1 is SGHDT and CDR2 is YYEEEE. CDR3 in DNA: TGTGCCAGCAGCTTGGGGCCCCAAGCTTTCTTT. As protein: CASSLGPQAFF.

Written as DNA, the CDR3 is TGTGCCAGCAGTCCGGGACTAGCGACCCGGGGAGCAGATACGCAGTATTTT. Translated: CASSPGLATRGADTQYF. The chain links TRBV6-6 to TRBJ2-3; 10 bases fit TRBD2. Trimming removed 5 bases from V and 4 bases from J; junction bases left unmatched: 12. The CDR3 totals 17 residues. Looked up from germline, CDR1 is MNHNY and CDR2 is SVGAGI (reference sequence).

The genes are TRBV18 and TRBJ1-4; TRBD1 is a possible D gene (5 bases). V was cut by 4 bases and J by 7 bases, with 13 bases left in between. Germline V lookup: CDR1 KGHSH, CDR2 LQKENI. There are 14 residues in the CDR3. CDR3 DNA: TGTGCCAGCTCACGAACCAGGGAGGGTGAAAAACTGTTTTTT. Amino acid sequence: CASSRTREGEKLFF.

CDR3 in DNA: TGCGCCAGCAGCCCCGACAGGACAAATCAGCCCCAGCATTTT. Translating gives CASSPDRTNQPQHF. The chain uses TRBV4-1 and TRBJ1-5; a weak D match, TRBD1 (6 bases). V lost 4 bases to trimming and J lost 4 bases, with 11 bases between them. Germline CDR1 reads MGHRA; CDR2 reads YSYEKL. There are 14 residues in the CDR3.

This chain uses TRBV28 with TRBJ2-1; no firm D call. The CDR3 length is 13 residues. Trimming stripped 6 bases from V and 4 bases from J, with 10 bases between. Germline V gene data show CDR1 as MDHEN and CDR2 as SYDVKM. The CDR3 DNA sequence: TGTGCCAGCAGAGCGACGGAGTACAATGAGCAGTTCTTC. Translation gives CASRATEYNEQFF.

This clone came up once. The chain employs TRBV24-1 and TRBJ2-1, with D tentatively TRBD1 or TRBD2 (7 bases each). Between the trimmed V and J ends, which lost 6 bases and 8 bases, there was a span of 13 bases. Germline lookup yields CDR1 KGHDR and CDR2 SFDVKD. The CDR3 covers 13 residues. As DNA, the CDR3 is TGTGCCACCAGTTCGACAGGGAGGGATGAGCAGTTCTTC. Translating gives CATSSTGRDEQFF.

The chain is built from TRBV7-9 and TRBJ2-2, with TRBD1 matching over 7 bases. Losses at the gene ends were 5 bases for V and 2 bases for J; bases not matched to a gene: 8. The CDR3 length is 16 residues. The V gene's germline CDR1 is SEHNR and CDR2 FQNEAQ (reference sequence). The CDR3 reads CASSHKQGLNTGELFF. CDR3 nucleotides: TGTGCCAGCAGCCATAAACAGGGGCTTAACACCGGGGAGCTGTTTTTT.

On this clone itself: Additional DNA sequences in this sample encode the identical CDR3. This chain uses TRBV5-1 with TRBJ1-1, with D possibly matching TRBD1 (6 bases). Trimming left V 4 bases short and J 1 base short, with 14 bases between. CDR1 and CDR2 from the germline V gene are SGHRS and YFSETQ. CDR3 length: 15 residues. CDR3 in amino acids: CASSALQGRNTEAFF. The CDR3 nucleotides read TGCGCCAGCAGCGCCTTACAGGGAAGGAACACTGAAGCTTTCTTT.

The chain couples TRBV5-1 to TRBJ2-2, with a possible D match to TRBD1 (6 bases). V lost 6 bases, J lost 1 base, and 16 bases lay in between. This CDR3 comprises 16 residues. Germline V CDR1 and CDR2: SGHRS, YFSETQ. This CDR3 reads CASILDRFENTGELFF. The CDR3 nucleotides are TGCGCCAGCATCCTGGACAGATTCGAGAACACCGGGGAGCTGTTTTTT.

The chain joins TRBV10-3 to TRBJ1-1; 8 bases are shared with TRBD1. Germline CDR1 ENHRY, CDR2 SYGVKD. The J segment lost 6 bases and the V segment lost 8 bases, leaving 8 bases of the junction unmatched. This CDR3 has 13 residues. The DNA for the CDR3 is TGTGCCATCGCACTCGACAGGGGCGCTGAAGCTTTCTTT. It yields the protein CAIALDRGAEAFF.

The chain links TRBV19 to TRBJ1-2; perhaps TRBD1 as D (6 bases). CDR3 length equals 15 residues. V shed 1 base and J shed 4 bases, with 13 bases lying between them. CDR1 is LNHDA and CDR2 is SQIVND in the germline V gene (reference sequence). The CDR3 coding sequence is TGTGCCAGTAGTATAGCGACAGGAGACCTCTATGGCTACACCTTC. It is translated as CASSIATGDLYGYTF.

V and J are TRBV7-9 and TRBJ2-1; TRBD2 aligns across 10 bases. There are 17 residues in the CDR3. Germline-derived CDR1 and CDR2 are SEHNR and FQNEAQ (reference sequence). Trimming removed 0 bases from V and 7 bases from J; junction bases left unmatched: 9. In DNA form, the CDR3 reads TGTGCCAGCAGCTTAGCGGGTTGGGCTAGCGGGAGTAATGAGCAGTTCTTC. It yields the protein CASSLAGWASGSNEQFF.

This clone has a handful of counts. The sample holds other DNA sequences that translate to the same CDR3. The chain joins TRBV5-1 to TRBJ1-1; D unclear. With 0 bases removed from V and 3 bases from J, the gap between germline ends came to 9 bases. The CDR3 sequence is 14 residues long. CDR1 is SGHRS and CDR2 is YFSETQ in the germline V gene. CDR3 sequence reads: CASSLGGGYTEAFF. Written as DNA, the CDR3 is TGCGCCAGCAGCTTGGGAGGCGGGTACACTGAAGCTTTCTTT.

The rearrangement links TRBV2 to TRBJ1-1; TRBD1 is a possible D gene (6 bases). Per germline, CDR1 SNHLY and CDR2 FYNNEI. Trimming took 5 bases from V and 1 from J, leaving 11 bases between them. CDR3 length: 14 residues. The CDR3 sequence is CASSNRATNTEAFF. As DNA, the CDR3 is TGTGCCAGCAGTAACAGGGCTACGAACACTGAAGCTTTCTTT.

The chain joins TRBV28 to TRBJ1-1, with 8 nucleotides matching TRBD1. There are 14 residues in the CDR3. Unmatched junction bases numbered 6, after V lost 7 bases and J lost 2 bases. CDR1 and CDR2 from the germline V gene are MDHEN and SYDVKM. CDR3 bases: TGTGCCAGCAAACAACAGGGGGGTAACACTGAAGCTTTCTTT. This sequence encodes CASKQQGGNTEAFF.

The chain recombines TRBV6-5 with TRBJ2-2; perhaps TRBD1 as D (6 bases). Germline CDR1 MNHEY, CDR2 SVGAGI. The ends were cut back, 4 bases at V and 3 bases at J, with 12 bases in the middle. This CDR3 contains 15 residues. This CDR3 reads CASSSGTSYTGELFF. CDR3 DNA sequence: TGTGCCAGCAGTTCCGGGACATCGTACACCGGGGAGCTGTTTTTT.

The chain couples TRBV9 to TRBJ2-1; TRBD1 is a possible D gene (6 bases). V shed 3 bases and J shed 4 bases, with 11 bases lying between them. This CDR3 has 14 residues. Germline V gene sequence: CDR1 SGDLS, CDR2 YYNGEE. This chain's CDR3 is CASSGQGFYNEQFF. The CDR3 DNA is TGTGCCAGCAGCGGGCAGGGGTTTTACAATGAGCAGTTCTTC.

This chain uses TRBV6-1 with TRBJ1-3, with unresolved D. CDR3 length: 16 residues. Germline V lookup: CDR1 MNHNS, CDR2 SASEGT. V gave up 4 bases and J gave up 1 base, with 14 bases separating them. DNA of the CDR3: TGTGCCAGCAGTGGATCCACAACTCCTTCTGGAAACACCATATATTTT. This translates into CASSGSTTPSGNTIYF.

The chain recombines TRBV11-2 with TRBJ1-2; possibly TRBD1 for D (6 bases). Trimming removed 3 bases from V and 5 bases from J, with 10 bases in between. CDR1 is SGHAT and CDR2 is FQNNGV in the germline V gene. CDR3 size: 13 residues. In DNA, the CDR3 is TGTGCCAGCAGCTTCTCAGGGGATTATGGCTACACCTTC. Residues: CASSFSGDYGYTF.

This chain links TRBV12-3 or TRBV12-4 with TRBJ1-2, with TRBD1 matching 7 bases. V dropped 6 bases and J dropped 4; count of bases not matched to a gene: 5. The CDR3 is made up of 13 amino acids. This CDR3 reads CASSSTGLYGYTF. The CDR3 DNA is TGTGCCAGCAGCTCGACAGGGCTCTATGGCTACACCTTC.

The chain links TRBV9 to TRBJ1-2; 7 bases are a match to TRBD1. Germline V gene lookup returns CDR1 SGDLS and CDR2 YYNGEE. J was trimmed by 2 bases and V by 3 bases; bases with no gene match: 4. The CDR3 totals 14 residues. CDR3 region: CASSGGQANYGYTF. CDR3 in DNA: TGTGCCAGCAGCGGCGGACAGGCAAACTATGGCTACACCTTC.

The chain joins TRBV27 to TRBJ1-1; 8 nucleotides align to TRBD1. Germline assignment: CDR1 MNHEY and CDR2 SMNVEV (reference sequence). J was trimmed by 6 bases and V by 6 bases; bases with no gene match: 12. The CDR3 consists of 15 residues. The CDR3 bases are TGTGCCAGCAGCTCCGTCGGCAGGGGGCGAGCTGAAGCTTTCTTT. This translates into CASSSVGRGRAEAFF.

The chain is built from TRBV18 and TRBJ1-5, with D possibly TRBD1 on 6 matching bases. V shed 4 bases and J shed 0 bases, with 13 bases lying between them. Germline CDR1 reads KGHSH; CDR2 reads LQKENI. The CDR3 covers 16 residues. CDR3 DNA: TGTGCCAGCTCACGCTTGGACAGAAATAGCAATCAGCCCCAGCATTTT. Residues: CASSRLDRNSNQPQHF.

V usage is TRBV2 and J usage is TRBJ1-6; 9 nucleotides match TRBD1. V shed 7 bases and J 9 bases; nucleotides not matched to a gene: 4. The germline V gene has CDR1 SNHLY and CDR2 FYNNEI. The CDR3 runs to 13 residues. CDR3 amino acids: CASIQDRGSPLHF. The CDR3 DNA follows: TGTGCCAGCATTCAGGACAGGGGTTCACCCCTCCACTTT.

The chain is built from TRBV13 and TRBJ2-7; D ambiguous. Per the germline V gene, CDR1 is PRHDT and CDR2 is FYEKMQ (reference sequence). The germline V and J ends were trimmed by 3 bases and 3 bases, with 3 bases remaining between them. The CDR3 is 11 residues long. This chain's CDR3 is CASSFYYEQYF. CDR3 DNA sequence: TGTGCCAGCAGCTTCTACTACGAGCAGTACTTC. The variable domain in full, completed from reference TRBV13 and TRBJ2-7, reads AAGVIQSPRHLIKEKRETATLKCYPIPRHDTVYWYQQGPGQDPQFLISFYEKMQSDKGSIPDRFSAQQFSDYHSELNMSSLELGDSALYFCASSFYYEQYFGPGTRLTVT.

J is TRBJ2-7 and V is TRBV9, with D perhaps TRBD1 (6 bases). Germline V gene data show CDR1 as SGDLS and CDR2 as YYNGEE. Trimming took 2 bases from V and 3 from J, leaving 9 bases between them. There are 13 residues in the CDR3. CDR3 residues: CASSVRDNYEQYF. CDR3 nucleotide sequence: TGTGCCAGCAGCGTCCGGGACAACTACGAGCAGTACTTC. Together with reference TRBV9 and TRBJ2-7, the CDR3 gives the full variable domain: DSGVTQTPKHLITATGQRVTLRCSPRSGDLSVYWYQQSLDQGLQFLIQYYNGEERAKGNILERFSAQQFPDLHSELNLSSLELGDSALYFCASSVRDNYEQYFGPGTRLTVT.

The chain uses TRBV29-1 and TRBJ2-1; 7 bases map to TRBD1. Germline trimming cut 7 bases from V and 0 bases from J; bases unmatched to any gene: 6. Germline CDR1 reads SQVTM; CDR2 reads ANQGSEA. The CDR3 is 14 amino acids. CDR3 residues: CSARGTVSYNEQFF. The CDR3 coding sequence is TGCAGCGCCAGGGGGACAGTCTCCTACAATGAGCAGTTCTTC.

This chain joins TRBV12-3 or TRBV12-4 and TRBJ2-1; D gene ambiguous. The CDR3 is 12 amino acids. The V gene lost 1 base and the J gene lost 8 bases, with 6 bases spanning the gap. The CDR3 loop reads CASSLDPHEQFF. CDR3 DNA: TGTGCCAGCAGTTTAGACCCCCATGAGCAGTTCTTC.

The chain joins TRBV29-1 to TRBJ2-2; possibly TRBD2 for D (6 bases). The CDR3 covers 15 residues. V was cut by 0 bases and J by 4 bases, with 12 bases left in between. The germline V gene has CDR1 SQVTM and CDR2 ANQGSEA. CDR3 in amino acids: CSVEDPGRATGELFF. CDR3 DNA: TGCAGCGTTGAAGATCCCGGGAGAGCCACCGGGGAGCTGTTTTTT.

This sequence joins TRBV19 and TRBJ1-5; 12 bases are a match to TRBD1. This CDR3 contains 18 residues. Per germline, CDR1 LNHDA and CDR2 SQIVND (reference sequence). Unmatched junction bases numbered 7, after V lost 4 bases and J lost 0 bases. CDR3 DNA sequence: TGTGCCAGTAGTAAGGGACAGGGGGCCGGGGATAGCAATCAGCCCCAGCATTTT. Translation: CASSKGQGAGDSNQPQHF.

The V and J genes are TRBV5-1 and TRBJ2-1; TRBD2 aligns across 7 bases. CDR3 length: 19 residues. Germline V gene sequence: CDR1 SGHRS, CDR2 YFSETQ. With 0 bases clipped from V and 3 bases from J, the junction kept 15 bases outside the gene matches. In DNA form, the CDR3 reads TGCGCCAGCAGCTTGGCTATCGTCACAGGCGGGGGTTACTACAATGAGCAGTTCTTC. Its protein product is CASSLAIVTGGGYYNEQFF.